Following are 32 T cell receptor beta chains from one sample sequenced in a study of T cell repertoires in cytomegalovirus infection. TCRdb processed the reads anew with MiXCR; each CDR3 protein has one entry. This sample has just under 500,000 distinct CDR3 sequences, with around a third found just once. Their specific antigens are unknown. The sample was cultured PBMCs, taken from culture after CMV antigen stimulation. Receptors were obtained from a human donor in good health (CMV status not recorded). Some clones in this sample may be carry-over from other donors' samples.

The V call is TRBV20-1, the J call TRBJ2-2; D not certain. CDR3 length: 14 amino acids. V lost 5 bases to trimming and J lost 6 bases, with 16 bases between them. CDR1 is DFQATT and CDR2 is SNEGSKA in the germline V gene (reference sequence). CDR3: CSAHKTQLAGELFF. CDR3 sequence (DNA): TGCAGTGCTCACAAGACACAACTCGCCGGGGAGCTGTTTTTT.

The sample holds a few counts of this clonotype. The rearrangement uses TRBV28 and TRBJ2-7; D possibly matches TRBD1 or TRBD2 (6 bases each). The CDR3 contains 14 residues. V was pared by 8 bases and J by 0 bases, with 14 bases between. Germline V lookup: CDR1 MDHEN, CDR2 SYDVKM. This CDR3 reads CASRGGGDSYEQYV. CDR3 in DNA: TGTGCCAGCCGAGGAGGGGGAGACTCCTACGAGCAGTACGTC.

Comments on this clonotype: One end of the junction fails to match germline, which may point to a read error. The V gene is TRBV4-1, the J gene TRBJ2-7; D is possibly TRBD1 or TRBD2 (5 bases each). This CDR3 spans 20 amino acids. CDR1 and CDR2 (germline): MGHRA, YSYEKL. The CDR3 is CASSPTPTHLELGATYEQYF. The CDR3 region has the DNA TGTGCCAGCAGCCCCACGCCCACACATCTCGAACTAGGGGCAACCTACGAGCAGTACTTC.

This clonotype has only a few counts. The chain uses TRBV20-1 and TRBJ1-1, with unresolved D. CDR1 is DFQATT and CDR2 is SNEGSKA in the germline V gene (reference sequence). The CDR3 sequence is 14 residues long. V was shortened by 5 bases and J by 5 bases, with 18 bases between the two germline ends. For the CDR3, the DNA is TGCAGTGCTTGTCCTTCAAATGGGGTAACTGAAGCTTTCTTT. Its translation is CSACPSNGVTEAFF.

This clonotype has a handful of counts. The chain employs TRBV6-4 and TRBJ1-2; D unclear. Deletions cut 4 bases from V and 2 bases from J, with 8 bases between. Germline V lookup: CDR1 MRHNA, CDR2 SNTAGT. The CDR3 covers 13 residues. Here the CDR3 reads CASSVDGNYGYTF. In DNA, the CDR3 is TGTGCCAGCAGTGTCGACGGGAACTATGGCTACACCTTC.

CDR3 sequence (DNA): TGTGCCAGCAGTCCCCGGGGGGCAGGGCGCTACCAAGAGACCCAGTACTTC. Amino acid sequence: CASSPRGAGRYQETQYF. This chain joins TRBV27 and TRBJ2-5, with D perhaps TRBD2 (7 bases). V gave up 5 bases and J gave up 0 bases, with 19 bases separating them. Germline V gives CDR1 MNHEY, CDR2 SMNVEV (reference sequence). The CDR3 is 17 amino acids.

The CDR3 DNA reads as TGCAGTGCTAGAGACTTTCCGGCCTACGAGCAGTACTTC. This codes for CSARDFPAYEQYF. V gene TRBV20-1 combines with J gene TRBJ2-7; no definite D call. CDR1 and CDR2 from the germline V gene are DFQATT and SNEGSKA (reference sequence). V was clipped by 0 bases and J by 2 bases, with 8 bases between them. The CDR3 sequence is 13 residues long.

The chain links TRBV7-8 to TRBJ2-3; no clear D. Germline CDR1 reads SGHVS; CDR2 reads FQNEAQ. The CDR3 totals 16 residues. Trimming left V 5 bases short and J 3 bases short, with 18 bases between. The CDR3 coding sequence is TGTGCCAGCAGCCCCGAAAGGCGCATTCTGACAGATACGCAGTATTTT. Its protein is CASSPERRILTDTQYF.

The chain carries TRBV20-1 and TRBJ1-2; D uncertain. Trimming cost V 3 bases and J 3 bases, with 17 bases left between them. This CDR3 comprises 15 residues. The germline V gene has CDR1 DFQATT and CDR2 SNEGSKA (reference sequence). The CDR3 DNA reads TGCAGTGCTAGTCTGGAGGGTGCGGGCGACTATGGCTACACCTTC. This encodes CSASLEGAGDYGYTF.

This clonotype was detected ten times or more. The chain carries TRBV20-1 and TRBJ2-1, with 10 nucleotides matching TRBD2. The trim removed 4 bases at V and 5 bases at J, leaving 8 bases unmatched. The CDR3 spans 15 residues. Germline loops: CDR1 DFQATT, CDR2 SNEGSKA (reference sequence). CDR3 region: CSAIPTSGFDNEQFF. In DNA, the CDR3 is TGCAGTGCTATCCCGACTAGCGGGTTTGACAATGAGCAGTTCTTC.

V gene TRBV12-3 or TRBV12-4 combines with J gene TRBJ1-2; D remains unclear. The CDR3 spans 11 residues. V dropped 4 bases and J dropped 8 bases, with 8 bases sitting between them. CDR3 sequence (DNA): TGTGCCAGCAGTTACCATGGGGGCTACACCTTC. Protein: CASSYHGGYTF.

This clonotype was found a few times. The chain employs TRBV2 and TRBJ2-5, with TRBD1 as a possible D gene (5 bases). V lost 7 bases and J lost 5, with 17 bases in between. Germline CDR1 reads SNHLY; CDR2 reads FYNNEI. The CDR3 loop spans 14 amino acids. The DNA of the CDR3 is TGTGCCAGCATCCTAAGGGGTTTCCAGGAGACCCAGTACTTC. Protein product: CASILRGFQETQYF.

This clonotype was found a few times. The chain couples TRBV6-1 to TRBJ1-5; possibly TRBD1 for D (6 bases). Germline assignment: CDR1 MNHNS and CDR2 SASEGT. V lost 6 bases and J lost 7, with 13 bases in between. There are 13 residues in the CDR3. CDR3 nucleotide sequence: TGTGCCAGCAGCCACAGGGTACTACAGCCCCAGCATTTT. Its protein product is CASSHRVLQPQHF.

The chain has TRBV7-2 and TRBJ2-3; 7 nucleotides agree with TRBD2. Losses at the gene ends were 5 bases for V and 3 bases for J; bases not matched to a gene: 8. CDR1 is SGHTA, CDR2 FQGNSA, per germline. The CDR3 covers 15 residues. For the CDR3, the DNA is TGTGCCAGCAGCAACAGACTAGCACCAACAGATACGCAGTATTTT. This gives the protein CASSNRLAPTDTQYF.

This chain joins TRBV28 and TRBJ2-2, with D hard to call. The germline CDR1 and CDR2 sequences are MDHEN and SYDVKM. The CDR3 spans 17 residues. Trimming stripped 5 bases from V and 0 bases from J, with 16 bases between. The CDR3 DNA follows: TGTGCCAGCAGTCCCACGACTCCGGGCCCGAACACCGGGGAGCTGTTTTTT. Translated: CASSPTTPGPNTGELFF.

The gene calls are TRBV7-2 and TRBJ2-7, with 11 positions matching TRBD1. J was trimmed by 5 bases and V by 5 bases; bases with no gene match: 5. This CDR3 is 14 amino acids long. CDR1 is SGHTA and CDR2 is FQGNSA in the germline V gene. The chain's CDR3 is CASSMGQGDHEQYF. Written as DNA, the CDR3 is TGTGCCAGCAGCATGGGACAGGGGGACCACGAGCAGTACTTC. Full variable domain (remainder filled in from reference TRBV7-2 and TRBJ2-7): GAGVSQSPSNKVTEKGKDVELRCDPISGHTALYWYRQSLGQGLEFLIYFQGNSAPDKSGLPSDRFSAERTGGSVSTLTIQRTQQEDSAVYLCASSMGQGDHEQYFGPGTRLTVT.

V and J are TRBV25-1 and TRBJ2-1; D ambiguous. This CDR3 is 11 amino acids long. V was clipped by 3 bases and J by 15 bases, with 12 bases between them. The V gene's germline CDR1 is MGHDK and CDR2 SYGVNS. For the CDR3, the DNA is TGTGCCAGCAGTGACCTCGGTGAGGTGTTCTTC. It translates to CASSDLGEVFF.

This clonotype was observed a handful of times. J is TRBJ2-1 and V is TRBV6-2 or TRBV6-3; no clear D. The ends were cut back, 7 bases at V and 2 bases at J, with 18 bases in the middle. The CDR3 totals 16 residues. Germline V gene sequence: CDR1 MNHEY, CDR2 SVGEGT. The CDR3 here is CASNPLHRTPYNEQFF. The CDR3 DNA reads as TGTGCCAGCAATCCCTTACACCGCACCCCCTACAATGAGCAGTTCTTC.

The genes are TRBV7-2 and TRBJ2-7; no clear D. In germline, CDR1 is SGHTA, CDR2 FQGNSA. The CDR3 runs to 13 residues. The ends were cut back, 6 bases at V and 5 bases at J, with 14 bases in the middle. Here the CDR3 reads CASRPPAGHEQYF. The CDR3 DNA reads as TGTGCCAGCAGGCCCCCCGCCGGGCACGAGCAGTACTTC.

About this clonotype: A much bigger clone sits one base away, suggesting this may be a read error. The V gene is TRBV7-8, the J gene TRBJ2-1, with a weak D call TRBD2 (5 bases). This CDR3 is 19 amino acids long. Germline V gene sequence: CDR1 SGHVS, CDR2 FQNEAQ. The CDR3 spells CASSLVRTGGAAGRDEHFF. CDR3 bases: TGTGCCAGCAGCTTAGTAAGGACTGGAGGAGCGGCCGGTCGAGATGAGCACTTCTTC.

The gene calls are TRBV6-2 or TRBV6-3 and TRBJ2-2, with D uncertain. V lost 3 bases and J lost 6, with 11 bases in between. The germline V gene encodes CDR1 MNHEY and CDR2 SVGEGT. The CDR3 loop spans 14 amino acids. CDR3: CASSYEKVAGELFF. The CDR3 DNA reads TGTGCCAGCAGTTATGAAAAGGTTGCCGGGGAGCTGTTTTTT.

The rearrangement uses TRBV5-4 and TRBJ2-5, with D uncertain. The CDR3 spans 14 residues. V lost 0 bases, J lost 3 bases, and 9 bases lay in between. The germline V gene encodes CDR1 SGHNT and CDR2 YYREEE (reference sequence). DNA for the CDR3: TGTGCCAGCAGCTTGGTCGGAAACAAAGAGACCCAGTACTTC. Protein sequence: CASSLVGNKETQYF.

This clonotype was recorded only once. V is TRBV2 and J is TRBJ1-2, with unresolved D. Deletions cut 6 bases from V and 5 bases from J, with 13 bases between. The CDR3 loop spans 13 amino acids. Per germline, CDR1 SNHLY and CDR2 FYNNEI. CDR3: CASSNAGDYGYTF. The CDR3 nucleotides are TGTGCCAGCAGCAACGCAGGAGATTATGGCTACACCTTC.

This chain connects TRBV7-9 to TRBJ2-6; D possibly corresponds to TRBD2 (7 bases). Germline CDR1 and CDR2: SEHNR and FQNEAQ (reference sequence). The CDR3 covers 18 residues. Between the trimmed V and J ends, which lost 3 bases and 0 bases, there was a span of 15 bases. The DNA for the CDR3 is TGTGCCAGCAGCTTTATCGCGGGGGCGACCTCTGGGGCCAACGTCCTGACTTTC. It specifies CASSFIAGATSGANVLTF.

This clonotype has only a few counts. This chain joins TRBV4-2 and TRBJ2-5; 8 nucleotides line up with TRBD2. CDR3 length: 16 amino acids. With 0 bases clipped from V and 4 bases from J, the junction kept 7 bases outside the gene matches. CDR1 and CDR2 from the germline V gene are LGHNA and YNFKEQ. As DNA, the CDR3 is TGTGCCAGCAGCCAAGAATGGAGCGGGAGTGGAGAGACCCAGTACTTC. Its protein product is CASSQEWSGSGETQYF.

This clonotype has just a few counts. In DNA, the CDR3 is TGCGCCAGCAGCCAAGATATTGTGTCGCGTGAAAAACTGTTTTTT. Translated, it gives CASSQDIVSREKLFF. The rearrangement uses TRBV4-3 and TRBJ1-4; no reliable D call. Per the germline V gene, CDR1 is LGHNA and CDR2 is YSLEER. Trimming took off 0 bases at V and 7 bases at J, with 12 bases between the two ends. The CDR3 spans 15 residues.

The chain recombines TRBV28 with TRBJ1-1, with no clear D. CDR1 is MDHEN and CDR2 is SYDVKM in the germline V gene. This CDR3 has 12 amino acids. V lost 10 bases and J 1 base, leaving 10 bases between the germline ends. The CDR3 nucleotides read TGTGCCATCGCACTTACGAACACTGAAGCTTTCTTT. Its translation: CAIALTNTEAFF. Full variable domain (outside the CDR3, taken from reference TRBV28 and TRBJ1-1): DVKVTQSSRYLVKRTGEKVFLECVQDMDHENMFWYRQDPGLGLRLIYFSYDVKMKEKGDIPEGYSVSREKKERFSLILESASTNQTSMYLCAIALTNTEAFFGQGTRLTVV.

The chain links TRBV4-3 to TRBJ2-7, with 9 bases identical to TRBD2. The V gene end was trimmed by 3 bases and the J gene end by 3 bases; junction bases not matched to a gene: 12. The CDR3 covers 17 residues. Germline V CDR1 and CDR2: LGHNA, YSLEER. CDR3 region: CASSQPLAGARIYEQYF. The CDR3 nucleotides read TGCGCCAGCAGCCAGCCTTTAGCGGGAGCCCGAATCTACGAGCAGTACTTC.

The chain links TRBV30 to TRBJ2-5, with D possibly TRBD2 on 7 matching bases. This CDR3 has 15 amino acids. The germline gives CDR1 GTSNPN, CDR2 SVGIG (reference sequence). Trimming stripped 0 bases from V and 4 bases from J, with 15 bases between. The CDR3 region is CAWSVPGEGGETQYF. CDR3 bases: TGTGCCTGGAGTGTACCGGGGGAGGGGGGAGAGACCCAGTACTTC.

This sequence joins TRBV19 and TRBJ1-1, with 8 bases matching TRBD1. Per the germline V gene, CDR1 is LNHDA and CDR2 is SQIVND (reference sequence). The V gene end was trimmed by 4 bases and the J gene end by 3 bases; junction bases not matched to a gene: 1. The CDR3 sequence is 13 residues long. This chain's CDR3 is CASSKDRDTEAFF. CDR3 bases: TGTGCCAGTAGTAAGGACAGGGACACTGAAGCTTTCTTT. Using reference TRBV19 and TRBJ1-1 for the parts outside the CDR3, the full variable domain is DGGITQSPKYLFRKEGQNVTLSCEQNLNHDAMYWYRQDPGQGLRLIYYSQIVNDFQKGDIAEGYSVSREKKESFPLTVTSAQKNPTAFYLCASSKDRDTEAFFGQGTRLTVV.

V gene TRBV9 combines with J gene TRBJ2-1; possible D gene TRBD1, 6 bases. Germline V gene sequence: CDR1 SGDLS, CDR2 YYNGEE. The V end was cut by 3 bases, the J end by 0 bases, with 10 bases between. The CDR3 extends over 15 amino acids. CDR3 in DNA: TGTGCCAGCAGCGCCCGACAGGCCTCCTACAATGAGCAGTTCTTC. Its translation: CASSARQASYNEQFF. The full variable domain, in which reference TRBV9 and TRBJ2-1 provide the parts outside the CDR3, is DSGVTQTPKHLITATGQRVTLRCSPRSGDLSVYWYQQSLDQGLQFLIQYYNGEERAKGNILERFSAQQFPDLHSELNLSSLELGDSALYFCASSARQASYNEQFFGPGTRLTVL.

This sequence joins TRBV7-6 and TRBJ2-7; 7 positions agree with TRBD1. Germline V gives CDR1 SGHVS, CDR2 FNYEAQ. The CDR3 length is 14 residues. The V and J ends lost 4 bases and 2 bases, in that order; junction bases with no gene match: 5. CDR3 protein: CASSSNRGAYEQYF. The CDR3 nucleotides are TGTGCCAGCAGCTCCAACAGGGGAGCCTACGAGCAGTACTTC.